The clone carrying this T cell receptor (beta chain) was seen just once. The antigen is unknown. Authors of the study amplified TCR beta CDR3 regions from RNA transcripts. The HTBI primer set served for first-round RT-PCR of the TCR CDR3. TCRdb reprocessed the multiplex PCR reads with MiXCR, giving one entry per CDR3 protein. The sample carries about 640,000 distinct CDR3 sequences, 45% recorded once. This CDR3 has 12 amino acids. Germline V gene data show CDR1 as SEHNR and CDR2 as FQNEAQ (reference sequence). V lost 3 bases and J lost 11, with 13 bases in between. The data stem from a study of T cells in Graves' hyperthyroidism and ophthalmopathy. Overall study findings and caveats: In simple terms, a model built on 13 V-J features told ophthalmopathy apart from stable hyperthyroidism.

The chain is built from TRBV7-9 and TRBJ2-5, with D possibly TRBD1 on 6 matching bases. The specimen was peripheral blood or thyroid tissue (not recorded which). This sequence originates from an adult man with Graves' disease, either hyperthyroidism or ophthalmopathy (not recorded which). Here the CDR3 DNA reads TGTGCCAGCAGCTTCATATCAGGGGAGCAGTACTTC. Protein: CASSFISGEQYF.